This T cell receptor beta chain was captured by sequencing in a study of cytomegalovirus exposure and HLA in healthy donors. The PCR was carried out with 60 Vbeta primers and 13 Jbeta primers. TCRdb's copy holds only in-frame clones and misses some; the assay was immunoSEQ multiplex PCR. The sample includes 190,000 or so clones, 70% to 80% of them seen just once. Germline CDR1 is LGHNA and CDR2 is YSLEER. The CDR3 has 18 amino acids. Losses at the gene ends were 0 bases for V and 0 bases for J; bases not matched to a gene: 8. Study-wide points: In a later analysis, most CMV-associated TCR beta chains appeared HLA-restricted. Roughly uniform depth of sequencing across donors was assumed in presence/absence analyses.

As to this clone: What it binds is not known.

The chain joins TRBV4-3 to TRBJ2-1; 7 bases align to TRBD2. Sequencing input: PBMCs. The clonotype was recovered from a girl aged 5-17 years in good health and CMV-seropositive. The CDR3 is CASSQDGPSGSSYNEQFF. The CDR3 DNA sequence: TGCGCCAGCAGCCAAGATGGGCCTAGCGGTAGCTCCTACAATGAGCAGTTCTTC.